The rows below give T cell receptor beta chains drawn from one sample of a study of identical twins. TCRdb reanalysed the 5' RACE reads using MiXCR and keeps one entry per CDR3 protein. This sample has 700,000 or so distinct CDR3 sequences, with less than 10% found just once. These data also featured in a second study, about yellow fever vaccine responses in identical twins.

Material: PBMCs. These receptor sequences come from a woman in her late teens or twenties in good health. CDR3s include the opening cysteine and the closing phenylalanine or tryptophan.

V,CDR3
TRBV4-3,CASSQDRRVETQYF
TRBV25-1,CASSYRMDEQFF
TRBV7-3,CASSFDGGYEQYF
TRBV5-1,CASSSGDRGDPQETQYF
TRBV3-1,CASSQYRGEGSPLHF
TRBV24-1,CATSDLGFDGYTF
TRBV27,CASSYGPAYDEQFF
TRBV7-2,CASSMIRNQPQHF
TRBV2,CASSEGTGELFF
TRBV7-9,CASSGISGSDYEQYF
TRBV12-3/TRBV12-4,CASASGDLTYEQYF
TRBV4-2,CASSQGSLAGGETQYF
TRBV12-3/TRBV12-4,CASSRDRGPLHF
TRBV20-1,CSARNNRRGLAGAGEQFF
TRBV19,CASTPWTGIGELFF
TRBV7-9,CASSHGALAEQFF
TRBV12-3/TRBV12-4,CASSTSGLPYEQYF
TRBV12-3/TRBV12-4,CASSLNLNQETQYF
TRBV4-3,CASSPGQGAANEKLFF